This T cell receptor (beta chain) was sequenced during a study of blood T cells in healthy people across ages (dated by TCRdb to 2014 to 2015). Study-wide context: In model experiments, template switching captured about one uniquely barcoded TCR beta cDNA molecule for every two T cells. Age-related changes in TCR beta repertoire diversity were measured in the study by deep sequencing normalized with unique cDNA molecular identifiers. The donors were divided into four age groups: young (average about 16 years), middle-aged (about 39), aged (62) and long-lived (82). To avoid experimental bias, donors of different ages were spread randomly across the sequencing lanes. For two donors (one aged 18 to 30 and one aged 80 or older), the study analyzed two additional independent replicas of 1 million unique cDNA reads from the same blood draw. Overall results and qualifications from the work: Compared with the aged group, more naive CD4+ T cells, fewer expanded clones and increased TCR diversity were shown by the long-lived group, suggesting age selection. Observed TCR beta diversity per million T cells fell roughly linearly with age, and a significant reduction was already apparent by age around 39. Because donor CMV infection status was unknown, age-related changes in expanded clonotypes were potentially confounded. Bulk unsorted PBMC profiling prevented conclusive comparison of naive and antigen-experienced compartments. Observed TCR beta diversity correlated strongly with the percentage of naive T cells measured by flow cytometry. Estimates of total diversity based on one million sequenced T cells were regarded as lower bounds and as underestimates.

From cysteine to phenylalanine, the CDR3 is 15 amino acids long. Solely the CDR3 DNA is kept, with 45 bases framed from the first base. CDR1 and CDR2 are read off the germline V gene as MGHRA and YSYEKL. Donors were a few dozen systemically healthy Caucasian individuals from Russia aged roughly 6 to 90 years. Approximately 10 milliliters of peripheral blood were collected from each donor into EDTA-treated Vacutainer tubes. PBMCs were isolated by Ficoll-Paque density-gradient centrifugation, with at least 6 million obtained per sample. Trizol reagent was used to extract total RNA from PBMCs, with at least 5 micrograms per sample. Naive CD45RAhigh/CD27high T cell percentages were measured by flow cytometry on a PBMC aliquot from every donor. Libraries came from 5' RACE. The sequencing machine was an Illumina HiSeq 2500. A second about 7 to 12 cycle PCR used a sample-barcoded 5' primer and a J-beta primer mix. A unique molecular identifier was introduced onto each TCR beta cDNA molecule by a template-switch 5' adaptor carrying 12 random nucleotides. Each sample yielded at least 3 million CDR3-containing paired-end reads. The Mint cDNA synthesis kit, primed by a TRBC-specific oligonucleotide, was used to synthesize first-strand cDNA from all RNA. All cDNA was treated with uracil-DNA glycosylase and then went through a first 18-cycle PCR with the universal primers M1SS and BC2_uni_R. The original pipeline was this. Each sample was normalized by randomly selecting 1 million high-quality reads, each carrying a distinct molecular identifier. Instead of being binned into consensus sequences, reads with shared molecular identifiers were discarded. MiTCR, with a Q25 quality threshold and the strictest error-elimination algorithm, was used for CDR3 identification, clonotype clustering and error correction. A nonparametric unseen species model with Euler transformation was used to estimate lower-bound total TCR beta diversity. TCRdb passed the public sequencing reads through fastp at Q25 and MiXCR, retaining productive beta sequences. Entries are consolidated by CDR3 protein sequence, retaining the most common genes and DNA. The V and J calls were determined by TCRdb, not by the authors. This sample gives 850,000 to 1,000,000 distinct CDR3 sequences in total; 45% to 50% of them show up just once. The ten largest clones represent about an eighth of the sample.

Comment on this clonotype: What this receptor recognizes is not known. Qualities for individual bases were not recorded, and no much larger clone is one base off.

What was sequenced was blood. The source is a man aged 25-45 years in good health. The rearrangement joined TRBV4-1 to TRBJ2-4, with TRBD1 matching 9 junction bases. The end of the DNA is better explained by TRBJ2-7, so the J call may be wrong. For the CDR3, the sequence is CASSHLGQGHYEQYF. Read as DNA, the sequence is TGCGCCAGCAGCCACCTGGGACAGGGACACTACGAGCAGTACTTC.